Sequencing of this TCR beta chain was carried out in a study of T-cell reconstitution after alpha-beta-depleted transplantation in children. Study conclusions and caveats: Newly generated T cells supplied most T-cell counts and diversity one year post-transplant. Some patients' high day-60 TCRbeta diversity was traced to surviving recipient T cells and thymic progenitors. Alpha-beta T cells present about two months after transplant were reported to originate from several hundred expanded graft clones.

Trimming shortened V by 6 bases and J by 3 bases, and 24 bases separated the two germline ends. Germline loops: CDR1 SQVTM, CDR2 ANQGSEA. There are 16 residues in the CDR3. The library targeted TCRbeta and was prepared with unique molecular identifiers. TCRdb reprocessed the PCR reads with MiXCR, giving one entry per CDR3 protein. The sample contains about 900,000 distinct CDR3 sequences, around 30% of which appear only once. This clonotype occurred a few times. Its antigen is not known. This chain links TRBV29-1 with TRBJ2-7; either TRBD1 or TRBD2 may supply D (6 bases each). The source material was PBMCs, mostly from graft donor cells, sampled 360 days after TCRalphabeta/CD19-depleted stem cell transplant. This TCR was recovered from a boy younger than two who had a stem cell transplant for SCID, so the T cells may come from the graft donor. The CDR3 DNA is TGCAGCGTCAAAGGAGGGGGTCTCGCAGGGATCTACGAGCAGTACTTC. This encodes CSVKGGGLAGIYEQYF.